What follows describes a single T cell receptor beta chain. J gave up 9 bases and V 5 bases, and 13 bases lay outside the gene matches. The germline CDR1 and CDR2 sequences are SEHNR and FQNEAQ (reference sequence). There are 16 residues in the CDR3. Using immunoSEQ multiplex PCR, the repertoire was profiled, and TCRdb retains in-frame clones only, with some absent. This sample has about 590,000 clones, with 95% found just once. This sample stems from a study of shared clonotypes between healthy human individuals. Naive CD8 cells lacked CD45RO, underwent positive selection for CCR7 and left out terminally differentiated effector memory CD45RA+ cells.

This chain links TRBV7-9 with TRBJ2-1; 10 nucleotides match TRBD2. This TCR was sampled from a woman in her twenties or thirties in good health. Source material: naive CD8+ T cells sorted from blood. CDR3 sequence (DNA): TGTGCCAGCAGCGCCCCCCGGTCTAGCGGGAGTTCTGAGCAGTTCTTC. It codes for CASSAPRSSGSSEQFF.